The rows below give T cell receptor beta chains drawn from one sample of a study of shared clonotypes between healthy human individuals. TCRdb's copy holds only in-frame clones and misses some; the assay was immunoSEQ multiplex PCR. The data hold roughly 2 million clones, with around 95% observed a single time. Sequencing was performed on naive CD4+ T cells sorted from blood. The receptors shown here come from a man in his late teens or twenties in good health. Both conserved end residues are trimmed from each CDR3. The D gene is left open where the match is weak. Where a row states a size, it is once, few, many or the class of an expanded clone; other rows omit it.

>NA|NA|TRBV7-9|14
ASSLSRQYPNEKLF
>NA|TRBD2|TRBV5-1|13
ASSPQLAGVSEQF
>once|TRBD2|TRBV2|12
ASSFKAGGNEQF
>NA|TRBD1|TRBV7-9|17
ASSHPPGQGTSGANVLT
>NA|TRBD1|TRBV29-1|11
SVDRGGGYGYT
>NA|NA|TRBV30|11
ASSRSSYNEQF
>NA|NA|TRBV6-5|11
ASSWGNSRELF
>NA|NA|TRBV30|11
AWSGQDNSPLH
>NA|TRBD2|TRBV18|13
ASSPPSSGSREQY
>once|TRBD1|TRBV13|11
ASSVDRGTEAF
>NA|NA|TRBV18|12
ASSPRGSGYEQY
>NA|NA|TRBV5-8|11
ASSGVIVGELF
>few|TRBD1|TRBV19|9
ASSPGTGNT
>NA|TRBD1|TRBV11-2|18
ASSLETYSYRGRISYEQY
>NA|NA|TRBV27|12
ASSPTFSNQPQH
>NA|TRBD1|TRBV11-2|15
ASSLTGGKAGANVLT
>once|NA|TRBV2|10
ASSSPFYEQY
>NA|NA|TRBV10-3|10
AISGARETQY
>NA|NA|TRBV11-2|10
ASGHSTYEQY
>NA|TRBD1|TRBV9|11
ASSSQGQETQY
>NA|TRBD2|TRBV2|13
ASSVSGSPTGELF
>NA|TRBD1|TRBV5-1|17
ASSLFGVGTASPAGELF
>few|NA|TRBV6-5|12
ASSYSRGAQPQH
>NA|NA|TRBV29-1|11
SVAPSWGGELF
>NA|NA|TRBV6-6|12
ASSPSGAVDTQY